This T cell receptor (beta chain) was observed in a study of T cell responses to AZD1222 COVID-19 vaccine. The table came from immunoSEQ multiplex PCR; TCRdb's copy has only in-frame clones and leaves some out. The sample has around 130,000 clones; 91% are singletons. Whole-study results and caveats: Sampling that yielded the repertoires occurred only after the peak T cell response. Spike regions recognized by vaccine-associated CD4 TCRs spanned the protein, led by 160-218 and 743-854.

Turning to this clone: Its antigen is still unknown.

The CDR3 extends over 15 amino acids. V was shortened by 1 base and J by 6 bases, with 15 bases between the two germline ends. Per germline, CDR1 SGHVS and CDR2 FNYEAQ. The chain couples TRBV7-6 to TRBJ1-1; D is undetermined. This clonotype was obtained from an adult who received the AZD1222 COVID-19 vaccine. The sample consisted of peripheral blood, taken 28 days after the second AZD1222 dose. The CDR3 nucleotides are TGTGCCAGCAGCTTAGAGCCGGGGAGTAAGGCTGAAGCTTTCTTT. Its protein product is CASSLEPGSKAEAFF.